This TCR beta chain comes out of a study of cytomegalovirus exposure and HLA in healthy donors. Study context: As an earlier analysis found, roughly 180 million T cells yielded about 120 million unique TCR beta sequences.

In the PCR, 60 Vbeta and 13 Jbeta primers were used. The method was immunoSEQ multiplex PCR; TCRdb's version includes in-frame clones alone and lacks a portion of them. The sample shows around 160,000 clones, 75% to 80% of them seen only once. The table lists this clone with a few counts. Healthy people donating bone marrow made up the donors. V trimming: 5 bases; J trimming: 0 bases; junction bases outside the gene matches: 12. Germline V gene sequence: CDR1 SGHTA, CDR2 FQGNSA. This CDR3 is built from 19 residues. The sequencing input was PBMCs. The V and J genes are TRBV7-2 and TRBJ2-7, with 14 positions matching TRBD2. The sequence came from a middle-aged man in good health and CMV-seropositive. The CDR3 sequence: CASSNPGLAGGIISYEQYF. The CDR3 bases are TGTGCCAGCAGCAACCCCGGACTAGCGGGAGGCATAATCTCCTACGAGCAGTACTTC.